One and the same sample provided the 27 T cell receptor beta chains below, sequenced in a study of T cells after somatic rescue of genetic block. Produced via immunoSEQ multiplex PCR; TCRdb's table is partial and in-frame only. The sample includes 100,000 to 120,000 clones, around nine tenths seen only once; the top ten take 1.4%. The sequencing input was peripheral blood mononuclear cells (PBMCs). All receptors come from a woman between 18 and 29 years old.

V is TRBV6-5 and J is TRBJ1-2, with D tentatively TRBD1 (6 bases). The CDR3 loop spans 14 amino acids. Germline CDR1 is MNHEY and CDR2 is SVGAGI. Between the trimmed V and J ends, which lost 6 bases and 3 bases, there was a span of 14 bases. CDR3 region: CASSPTGTDYGYTF. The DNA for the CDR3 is TGTGCCAGCAGCCCCACAGGGACGGACTATGGCTACACCTTC.

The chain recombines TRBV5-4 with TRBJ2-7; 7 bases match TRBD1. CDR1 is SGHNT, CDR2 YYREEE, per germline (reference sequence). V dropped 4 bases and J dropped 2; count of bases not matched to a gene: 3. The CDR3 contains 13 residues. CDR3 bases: TGTGCCAGCAGCCGGACAGGAACCTACGAGCAGTACTTC. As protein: CASSRTGTYEQYF.

The CDR3 nucleotides read TGTGCCAGCAGCAACCGGGACAGGGGGTGGGCTGAAGCTTTCTTT. Its translation is CASSNRDRGWAEAFF. The chain is built from TRBV7-9 and TRBJ1-1; 11 positions match TRBD1. Germline assignment: CDR1 SEHNR and CDR2 FQNEAQ (reference sequence). This CDR3 has 15 residues. Losses at the gene ends were 5 bases for V and 6 bases for J; bases not matched to a gene: 8.

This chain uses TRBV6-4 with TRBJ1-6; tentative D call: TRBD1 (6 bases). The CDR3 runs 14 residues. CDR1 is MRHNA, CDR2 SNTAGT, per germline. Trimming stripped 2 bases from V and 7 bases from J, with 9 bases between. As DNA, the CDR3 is TGTGCCAGCAGTGACGGGACATCCAATTCACCCCTCCACTTT. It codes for CASSDGTSNSPLHF.

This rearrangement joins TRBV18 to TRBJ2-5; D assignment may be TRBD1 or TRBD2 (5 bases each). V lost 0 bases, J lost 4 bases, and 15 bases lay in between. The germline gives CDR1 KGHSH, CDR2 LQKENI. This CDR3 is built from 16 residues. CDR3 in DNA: TGTGCCAGCTCACCACCGGGACCCCCTGGAAGAGAGACCCAGTACTTC. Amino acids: CASSPPGPPGRETQYF.

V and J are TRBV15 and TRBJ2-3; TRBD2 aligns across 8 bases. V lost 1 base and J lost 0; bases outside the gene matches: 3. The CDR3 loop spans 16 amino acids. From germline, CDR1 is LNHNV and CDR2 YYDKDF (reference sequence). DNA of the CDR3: TGTGCCACCAGCAGAGCTAGCGGGCCTAGCACAGATACGCAGTATTTT. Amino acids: CATSRASGPSTDTQYF.

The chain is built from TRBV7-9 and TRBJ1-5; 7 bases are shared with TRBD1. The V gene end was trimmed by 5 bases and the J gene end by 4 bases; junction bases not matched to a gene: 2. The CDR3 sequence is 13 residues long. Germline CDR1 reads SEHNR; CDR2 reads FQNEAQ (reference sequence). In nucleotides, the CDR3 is TGTGCCAGCAGCCCAGGGGGTAATCAGCCCCAGCATTTT. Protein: CASSPGGNQPQHF.

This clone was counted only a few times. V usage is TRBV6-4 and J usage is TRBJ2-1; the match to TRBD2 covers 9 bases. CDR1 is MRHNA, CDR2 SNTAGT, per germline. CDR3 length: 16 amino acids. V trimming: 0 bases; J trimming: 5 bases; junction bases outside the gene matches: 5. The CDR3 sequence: CASSDSMAGGHNEQFF. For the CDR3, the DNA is TGTGCCAGCAGTGACTCGATGGCGGGGGGGCACAATGAGCAGTTCTTC.

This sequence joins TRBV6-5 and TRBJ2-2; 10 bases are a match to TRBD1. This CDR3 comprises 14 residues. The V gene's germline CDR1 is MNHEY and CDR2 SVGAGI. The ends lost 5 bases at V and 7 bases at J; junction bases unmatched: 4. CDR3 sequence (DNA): TGTGCCAGCAGTCAAGACAGGGGGCGCGGGGAGCTGTTTTTT. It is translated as CASSQDRGRGELFF.

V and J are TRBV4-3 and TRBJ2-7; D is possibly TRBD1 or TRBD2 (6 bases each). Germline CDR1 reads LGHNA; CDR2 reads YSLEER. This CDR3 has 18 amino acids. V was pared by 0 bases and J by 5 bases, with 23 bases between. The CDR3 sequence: CASSQDTPRGAIKNEQYF. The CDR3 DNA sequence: TGCGCCAGCAGCCAAGATACCCCGAGGGGGGCGATTAAGAACGAGCAGTACTTC.

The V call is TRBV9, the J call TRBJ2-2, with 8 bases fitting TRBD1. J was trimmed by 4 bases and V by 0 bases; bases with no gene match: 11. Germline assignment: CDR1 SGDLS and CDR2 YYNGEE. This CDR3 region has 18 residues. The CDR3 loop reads CASSVGMPRGLSTGELFF. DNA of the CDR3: TGTGCCAGCAGCGTAGGCATGCCCAGGGGGCTGAGCACCGGGGAGCTGTTTTTT.

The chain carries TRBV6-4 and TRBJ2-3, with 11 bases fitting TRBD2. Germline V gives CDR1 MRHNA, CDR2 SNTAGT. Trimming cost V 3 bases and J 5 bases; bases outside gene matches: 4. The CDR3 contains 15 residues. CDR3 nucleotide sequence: TGTGCCAGCAGTGAACTAGCGGGGGCCGGAGATACGCAGTATTTT. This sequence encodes CASSELAGAGDTQYF.

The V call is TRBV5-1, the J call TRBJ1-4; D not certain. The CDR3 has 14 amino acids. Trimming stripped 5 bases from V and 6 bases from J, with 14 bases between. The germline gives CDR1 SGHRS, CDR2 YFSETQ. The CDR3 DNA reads TGCGCCAGCAGTCTTGCACTTGGGGATGAAAAACTGTTTTTT. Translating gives CASSLALGDEKLFF.

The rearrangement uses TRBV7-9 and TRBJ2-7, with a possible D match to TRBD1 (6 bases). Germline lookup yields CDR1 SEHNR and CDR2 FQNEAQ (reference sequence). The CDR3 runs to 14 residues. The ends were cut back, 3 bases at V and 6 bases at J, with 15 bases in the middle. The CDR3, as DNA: TGTGCCAGCAGCTTTGAACAGGGAGAATTCGAGCAGTACTTC. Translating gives CASSFEQGEFEQYF.

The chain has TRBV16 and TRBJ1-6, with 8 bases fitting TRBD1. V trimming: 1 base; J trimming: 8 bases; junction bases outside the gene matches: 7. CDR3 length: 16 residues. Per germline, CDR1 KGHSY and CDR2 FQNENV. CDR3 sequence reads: CASSQYLTGGDSPLHF. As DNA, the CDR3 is TGTGCCAGCAGCCAATATTTAACAGGGGGGGATTCACCCCTCCACTTT.

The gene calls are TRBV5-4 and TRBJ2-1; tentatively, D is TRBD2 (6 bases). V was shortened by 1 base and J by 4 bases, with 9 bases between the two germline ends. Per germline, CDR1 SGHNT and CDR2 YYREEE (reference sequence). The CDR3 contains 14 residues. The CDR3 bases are TGTGCCAGCAGCTTGACTAGCAGTTACAATGAGCAGTTCTTC. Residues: CASSLTSSYNEQFF.

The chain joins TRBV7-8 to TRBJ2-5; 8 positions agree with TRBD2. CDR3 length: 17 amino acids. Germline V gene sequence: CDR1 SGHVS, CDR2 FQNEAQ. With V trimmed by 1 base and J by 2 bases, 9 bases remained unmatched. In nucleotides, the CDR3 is TGTGCCAGCAGCTTAGGTCAGGGTAGCGGGGCACAAGAGACCCAGTACTTC. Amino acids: CASSLGQGSGAQETQYF.

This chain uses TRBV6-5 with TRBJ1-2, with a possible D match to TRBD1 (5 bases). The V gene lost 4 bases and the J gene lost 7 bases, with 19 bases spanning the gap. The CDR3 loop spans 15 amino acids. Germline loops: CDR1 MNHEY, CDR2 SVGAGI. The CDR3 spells CASSSPREGVGGYTF. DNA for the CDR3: TGTGCCAGCAGTTCCCCAAGGGAAGGGGTGGGTGGCTACACCTTC.

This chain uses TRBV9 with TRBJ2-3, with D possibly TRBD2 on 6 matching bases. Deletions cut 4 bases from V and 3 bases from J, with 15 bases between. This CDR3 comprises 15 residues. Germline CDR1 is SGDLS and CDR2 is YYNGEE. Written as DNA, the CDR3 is TGTGCCAGCAGCACCCAGGGAGGACTGACAGATACGCAGTATTTT. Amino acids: CASSTQGGLTDTQYF.

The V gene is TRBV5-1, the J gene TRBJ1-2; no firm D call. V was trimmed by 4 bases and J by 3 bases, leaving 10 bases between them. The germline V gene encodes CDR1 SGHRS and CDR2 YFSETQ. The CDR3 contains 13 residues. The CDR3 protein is CASSRDTDYGYTF. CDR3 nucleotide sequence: TGCGCCAGCAGCCGTGATACAGACTATGGCTACACCTTC.

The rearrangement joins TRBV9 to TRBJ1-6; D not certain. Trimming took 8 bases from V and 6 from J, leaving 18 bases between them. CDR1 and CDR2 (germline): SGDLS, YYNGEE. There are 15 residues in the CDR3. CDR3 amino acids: CASGHLGGTNSPLHF. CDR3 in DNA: TGTGCCAGTGGCCATCTGGGCGGAACTAATTCACCCCTCCACTTT.

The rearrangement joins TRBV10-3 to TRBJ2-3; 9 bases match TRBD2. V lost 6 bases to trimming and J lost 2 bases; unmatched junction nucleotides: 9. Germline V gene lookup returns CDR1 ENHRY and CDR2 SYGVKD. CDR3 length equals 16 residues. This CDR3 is CAIRETSGGTTDTQYF. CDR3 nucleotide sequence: TGTGCCATCAGGGAGACTAGCGGAGGGACCACAGATACGCAGTATTTT.

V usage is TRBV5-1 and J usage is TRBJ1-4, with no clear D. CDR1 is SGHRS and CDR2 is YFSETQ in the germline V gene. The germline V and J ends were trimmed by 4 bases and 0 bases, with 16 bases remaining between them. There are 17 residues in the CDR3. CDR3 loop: CASSATGSISTNEKLFF. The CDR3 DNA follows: TGCGCCAGCAGCGCCACCGGGTCGATATCAACTAATGAAAAACTGTTTTTT.

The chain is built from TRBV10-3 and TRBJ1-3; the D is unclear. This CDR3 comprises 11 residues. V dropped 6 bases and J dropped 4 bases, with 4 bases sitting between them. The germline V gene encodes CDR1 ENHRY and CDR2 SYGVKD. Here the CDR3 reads CAISRGNTIYF. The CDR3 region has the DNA TGTGCCATCAGCAGGGGAAACACCATATATTTT.

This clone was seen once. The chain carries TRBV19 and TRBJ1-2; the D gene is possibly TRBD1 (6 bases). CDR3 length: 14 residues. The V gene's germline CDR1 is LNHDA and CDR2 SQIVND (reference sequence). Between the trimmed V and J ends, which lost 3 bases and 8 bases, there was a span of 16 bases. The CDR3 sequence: CASSMTGASRGYTF. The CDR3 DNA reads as TGTGCCAGTAGTATGACGGGGGCGTCGAGAGGCTACACCTTC. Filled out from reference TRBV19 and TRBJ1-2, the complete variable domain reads DGGITQSPKYLFRKEGQNVTLSCEQNLNHDAMYWYRQDPGQGLRLIYYSQIVNDFQKGDIAEGYSVSREKKESFPLTVTSAQKNPTAFYLCASSMTGASRGYTFGSGTRLTVV.

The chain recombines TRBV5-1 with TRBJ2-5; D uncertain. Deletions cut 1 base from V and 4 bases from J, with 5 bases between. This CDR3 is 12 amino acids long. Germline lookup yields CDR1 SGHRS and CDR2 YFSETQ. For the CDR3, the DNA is TGCGCCAGCAGCTTGAACAGAGAGACCCAGTACTTC. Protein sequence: CASSLNRETQYF.

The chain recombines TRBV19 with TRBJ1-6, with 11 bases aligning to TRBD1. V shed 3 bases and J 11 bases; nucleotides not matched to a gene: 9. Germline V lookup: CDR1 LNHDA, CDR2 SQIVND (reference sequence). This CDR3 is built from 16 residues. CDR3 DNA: TGTGCCAGTAGTATTCCGGGGACAGGGGGTCCGGCACCCCTCCACTTT. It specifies CASSIPGTGGPAPLHF.